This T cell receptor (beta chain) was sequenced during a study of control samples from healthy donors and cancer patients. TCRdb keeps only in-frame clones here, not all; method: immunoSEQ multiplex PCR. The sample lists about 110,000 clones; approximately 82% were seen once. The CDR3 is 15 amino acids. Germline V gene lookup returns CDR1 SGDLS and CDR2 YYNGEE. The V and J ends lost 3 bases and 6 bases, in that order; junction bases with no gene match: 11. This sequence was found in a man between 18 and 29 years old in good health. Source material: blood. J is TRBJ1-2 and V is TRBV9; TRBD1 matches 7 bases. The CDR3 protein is CASSARDSGGDGYTF. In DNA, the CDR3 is TGTGCCAGCAGCGCACGGGACAGTGGCGGAGATGGCTACACCTTC.